The clone carrying this TCR beta chain was seen more than once but under ten times. The antigen is unknown. Time point described: patch test 2, 6 weeks after DPC sensitization. Noted treatment: therapeutic diphenylcyclopropenone sensitization with weekly scalp DPC. This sample is part of a study of human T cells and chemical hapten exposure. Across the whole study: Across samples, TCR yields varied, mostly owing to small differences in pooled library volumes.

Notes on the study in general: Healthy people's immune response may differ from that of the donors, who had alopecia.

TCRdb re-derived calls from the RACE reads in MiXCR, one entry per CDR3 protein. The sample includes about 84,000 distinct CDR3 sequences, 10% of them seen just once. The germline V gene encodes CDR1 SEHNR and CDR2 FQNEAQ (reference sequence). V lost 5 bases, J lost 10 bases, and 17 bases lay in between. The CDR3 spans 14 residues. Sequencing was performed on whole blood, taken in connection with sensitization to the hapten diphenylcyclopropenone (DPC). This TCR came from a woman aged 45-60 years with alopecia areata. Some clones in this sample may be carry-over from other donors' samples. V usage is TRBV7-9 and J usage is TRBJ1-4; D is unclear. The CDR3 DNA reads as TGTGCCAGCAGCCCTCAGGCTGGGGTGGGAAAACTGTTTTTT. Translation: CASSPQAGVGKLFF.